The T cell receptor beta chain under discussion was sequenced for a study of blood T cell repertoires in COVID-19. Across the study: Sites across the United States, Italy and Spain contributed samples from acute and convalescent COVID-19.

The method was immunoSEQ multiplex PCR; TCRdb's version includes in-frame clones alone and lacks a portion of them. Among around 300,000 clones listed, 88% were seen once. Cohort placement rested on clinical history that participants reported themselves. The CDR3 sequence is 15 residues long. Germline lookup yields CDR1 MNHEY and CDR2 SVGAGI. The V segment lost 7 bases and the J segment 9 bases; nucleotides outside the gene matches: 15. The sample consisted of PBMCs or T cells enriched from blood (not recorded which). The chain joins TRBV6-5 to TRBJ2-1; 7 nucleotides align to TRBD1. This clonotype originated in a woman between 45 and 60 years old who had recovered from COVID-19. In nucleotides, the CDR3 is TGTGCCAGCACCCCTGGGACAGTTCCCTTTGGTGAGCAGTTCTTC. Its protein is CASTPGTVPFGEQFF.